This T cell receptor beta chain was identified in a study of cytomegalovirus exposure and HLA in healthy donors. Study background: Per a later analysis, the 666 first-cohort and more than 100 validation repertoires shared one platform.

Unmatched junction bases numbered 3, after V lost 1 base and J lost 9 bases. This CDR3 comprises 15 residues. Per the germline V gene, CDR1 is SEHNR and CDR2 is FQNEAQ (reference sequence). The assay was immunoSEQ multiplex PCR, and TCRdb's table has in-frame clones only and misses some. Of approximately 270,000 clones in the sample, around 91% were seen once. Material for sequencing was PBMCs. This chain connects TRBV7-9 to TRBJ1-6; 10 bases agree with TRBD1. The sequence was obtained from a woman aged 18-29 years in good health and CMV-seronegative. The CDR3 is CASSLGQGAGSPLHF. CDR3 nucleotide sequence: TGTGCCAGCAGCTTAGGACAGGGGGCTGGTTCACCCCTCCACTTT. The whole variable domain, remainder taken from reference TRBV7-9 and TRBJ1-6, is DTGVSQNPRHKITKRGQNVTFRCDPISEHNRLYWYRQTLGQGPEFLTYFQNEAQLEKSRLLSDRFSAERPKGSFSTLEIQRTEQGDSAMYLCASSLGQGAGSPLHFGNGTRLTVT.